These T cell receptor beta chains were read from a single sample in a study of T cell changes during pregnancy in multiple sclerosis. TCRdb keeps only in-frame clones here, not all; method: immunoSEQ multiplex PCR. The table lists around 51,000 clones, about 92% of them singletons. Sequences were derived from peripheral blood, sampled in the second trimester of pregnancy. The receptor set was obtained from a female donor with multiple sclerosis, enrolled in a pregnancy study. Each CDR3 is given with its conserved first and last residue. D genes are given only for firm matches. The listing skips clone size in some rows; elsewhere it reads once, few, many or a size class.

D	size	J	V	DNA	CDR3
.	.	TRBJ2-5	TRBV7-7	TGTGCTAGCAGCTTAGCGGCCACCCATGTCAAGACCCAGTACTTC	CASSLAATHVKTQYF
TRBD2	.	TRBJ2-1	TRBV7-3	TGTGCCAGCAGCTTCACTAGCGGGAGCAATGAGCAGTTCTTC	CASSFTSGSNEQFF
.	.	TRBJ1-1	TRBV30	TGTGCCTGGAGTGCTTTACAGGGTTTCACTGAAGCTTTCTTT	CAWSALQGFTEAFF
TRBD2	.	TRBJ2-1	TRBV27	TGTGCCAGCAGTTTAGTGCGGGAGAAACGGTACAATGAGCAGTTCTTC	CASSLVREKRYNEQFF
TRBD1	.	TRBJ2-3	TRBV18	TGTGCCAGCTCCTTTGGGACAGGGGAGTCAGATACGCAGTATTTT	CASSFGTGESDTQYF
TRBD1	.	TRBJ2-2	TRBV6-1	TGTGCCAGCAGTGAAGCGGCAGGGGGCGTTCGGCCCGGGGAGCTGTTTTTT	CASSEAAGGVRPGELFF
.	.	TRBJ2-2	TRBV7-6	TGTGCCAGCAGCCTCGGGACACTAGTAGCCGGGGAGCTGTTTTTT	CASSLGTLVAGELFF
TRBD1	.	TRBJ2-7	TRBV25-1	TGTGCCAGCAGTGAATCGGGACAGAACTACGAGCAGTACTTC	CASSESGQNYEQYF
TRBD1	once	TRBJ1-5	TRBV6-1	TGTGCCAGCAGTGAGGCAGGGGGGCGCAATCAGCCCCAGCATTTT	CASSEAGGRNQPQHF
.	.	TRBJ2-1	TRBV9	TGTGCCAGCAGCGGCCCGGGGGTGAGCTCCTACAATGAGCAGTTCTTC	CASSGPGVSSYNEQFF
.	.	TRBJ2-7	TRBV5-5	TGTGCCAGCAGCCCCGAGCTGCTAAGCTCCTACGAGCAGTACTTC	CASSPELLSSYEQYF
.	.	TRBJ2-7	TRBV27	TGTGCCAGCAGTTTATTCGTGCCGGGATCCTACGAGCAGTACTTC	CASSLFVPGSYEQYF
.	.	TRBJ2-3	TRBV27	TGTGCCAGCAGTTCGGGGGGCACAGATACGCAGTATTTT	CASSSGGTDTQYF
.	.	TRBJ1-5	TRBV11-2	TGTGCCAGCAGCTTAACAGGGTCCAGCCCCCAGCATTTT	CASSLTGSSPQHF
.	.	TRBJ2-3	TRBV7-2	TGTGCCAGCAGCTTCGTCGGACTGGAGACAGATACGCAGTATTTT	CASSFVGLETDTQYF
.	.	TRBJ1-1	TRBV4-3	TGCGCCAGCAGGAAGGGGCCGACGAACACTGAAGCTTTCTTT	CASRKGPTNTEAFF
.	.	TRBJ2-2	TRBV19	TGTGCCAGTAATGGGGACTTCACCGGGGAGCTGTTTTTT	CASNGDFTGELFF
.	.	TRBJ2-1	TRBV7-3	TGTGCCAGCAGCTTAACTGGGCATGAGCAGTTCTTC	CASSLTGHEQFF
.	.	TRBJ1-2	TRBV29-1	TGCAGCGTTGAAAGGGAGGTGAGCGGCTACACCTTC	CSVEREVSGYTF
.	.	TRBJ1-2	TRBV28	TGTGCCAGCAGTTTATCCTTTATCGGGAGAAACTATGGCTACACCTTC	CASSLSFIGRNYGYTF
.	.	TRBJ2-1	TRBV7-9	TGTGCCAGCAGCCTCCCTCGGGACACGTTCTCCTACAATGAGCAGTTCTTC	CASSLPRDTFSYNEQFF
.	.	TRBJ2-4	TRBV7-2	TGTGCCAGCAGCCCTCGGAGGCCCGAGGAAGCTCAGTACTTC	CASSPRRPEEAQYF
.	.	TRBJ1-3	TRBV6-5	TGTGCCAGCAGTGAGACTGGGAACACCATATATTTT	CASSETGNTIYF
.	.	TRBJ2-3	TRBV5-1	TGCGCCAGCAGCTTGACTCGCACAGATACGCAGTATTTT	CASSLTRTDTQYF
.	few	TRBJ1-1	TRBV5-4	TGTGCCAGCAGCTTGGAGGGGATAGGAGCTTTCTTT	CASSLEGIGAFF
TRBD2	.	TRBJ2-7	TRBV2	TGTGCCAGCAGGGAGGGACTAATCCCCTACGAGCAGTACTTC	CASREGLIPYEQYF
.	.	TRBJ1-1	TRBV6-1	TGTGCCAGCAGTGAGAGGGCCGCGGGGGTAGGCACTGAAGCTTTCTTT	CASSERAAGVGTEAFF
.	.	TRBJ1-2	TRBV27	TGTGCCAGCAGTTTGGGAGGACAATGGGGCTACACCTTC	CASSLGGQWGYTF
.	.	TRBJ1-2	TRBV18	TGTGCCAGCTCACCCACCGGGGGGGGCTACACCTTC	CASSPTGGGYTF
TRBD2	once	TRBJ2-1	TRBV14	TGTGCCAGCAGCCAACCGACGGGGACTAGCAGACACAATGAGCAGTTCTTC	CASSQPTGTSRHNEQFF
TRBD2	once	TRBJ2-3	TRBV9	TGTGCCAGCAGACCCCTTACTAGCGGGAGCACAGATACGCAGTATTTT	CASRPLTSGSTDTQYF
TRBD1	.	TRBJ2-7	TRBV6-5	TGTGCCAGCAGTTACAGGGGGCTCTACGAGCAGTACTTC	CASSYRGLYEQYF
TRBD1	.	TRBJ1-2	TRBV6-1	TGTGCCAGCAGTGACAATACAGGGGATGGCTACACCTTC	CASSDNTGDGYTF
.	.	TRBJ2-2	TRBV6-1	TGTGCCAGCAGTGCCACCTGGGCGGGACAGACGAACACCGGGGAGCTGTTTTTT	CASSATWAGQTNTGELFF
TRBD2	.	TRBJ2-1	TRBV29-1	TGCAGCGTTCGGGGACTAGCCAATGAGCAGTTCTTC	CSVRGLANEQFF
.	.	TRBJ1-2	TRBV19	TGTGCCAGTAGTCCAAGCCCCCTCCATGGCTACACCTTC	CASSPSPLHGYTF
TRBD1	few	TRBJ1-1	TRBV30	TGTGCCTGGACCGGACAGGGGTTTGTAGCTTTCTTT	CAWTGQGFVAFF
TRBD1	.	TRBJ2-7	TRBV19	TGTGCCAGTAGTATCGCCCGGACAGGGGGGTACGAGCAGTACTTC	CASSIARTGGYEQYF
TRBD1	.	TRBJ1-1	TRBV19	TGTGCCAGTAGTATGGAGATCGGGACAGGGGGCGTAGCTTTCTTT	CASSMEIGTGGVAFF
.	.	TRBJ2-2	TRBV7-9	TGTGCCAGCAGCTTTAACGGGGAGCTGTTTTTT	CASSFNGELFF
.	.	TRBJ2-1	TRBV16	TGTGCCAGCAGCCCAGACTATCATGAGGGTTTCTTC	CASSPDYHEGFF
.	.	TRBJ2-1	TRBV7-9	TGTGCCAGCAGCCCCACCTACAATGAGCAGTTCTTC	CASSPTYNEQFF
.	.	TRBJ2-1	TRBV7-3	TGTGCCAGCAGCTTAACGGGGGGAGCGGATGAGCAGTTCTTC	CASSLTGGADEQFF
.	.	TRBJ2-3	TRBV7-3	TGTGCCAGCAGCTTAGGACGAGGGCCGGCAGATACGCAGTATTTT	CASSLGRGPADTQYF
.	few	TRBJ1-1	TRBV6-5	TGTGCCAGCAGGCGGACAGCCTTGAACACTGAAGCTTTCTTT	CASRRTALNTEAFF
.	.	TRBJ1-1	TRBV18	TGTGCCAGCCTACCCGGACTCACTATGAACACTGAAGCTTTCTTT	CASLPGLTMNTEAFF
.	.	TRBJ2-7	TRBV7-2	TGTGCCAGCAGCTTAGATCACGGAGCCGGTCCCTACGAGCAGTACTTC	CASSLDHGAGPYEQYF
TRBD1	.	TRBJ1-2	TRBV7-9	TGTGCCAGCAGCTCGACAGGGTTAGTCGATGGCTACACCTTC	CASSSTGLVDGYTF
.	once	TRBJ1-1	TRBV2	TGTGCCAGCAGCCCTAACTACCCAGGGACTGAAGCTTTCTTT	CASSPNYPGTEAFF
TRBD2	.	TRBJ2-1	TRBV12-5	TGTGCTAGTGGTTTGGTACACTCCCCTGGTCTAGCGGGGATTTCCTACAATGAGCAGTTCTTC	CASGLVHSPGLAGISYNEQFF
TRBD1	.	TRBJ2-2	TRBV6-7	TGTGCCAGCAGTTACCGCGGGACAGGGTCCGGGGAGCTGTTTTTT	CASSYRGTGSGELFF
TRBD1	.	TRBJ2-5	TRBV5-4	TGTGCCAGCAGCTCGACAGGGGTAGGGGAGACCCAGTACTTC	CASSSTGVGETQYF
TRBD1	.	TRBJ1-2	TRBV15	TGTGCCACCAGCAGAGAAGGGGGCTCCGGCTACACCTTC	CATSREGGSGYTF
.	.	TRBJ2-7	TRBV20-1	TGCAGTGCTATAAGACAGGCCGAGCAGTACTTC	CSAIRQAEQYF
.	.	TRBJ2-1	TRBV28	TGTGCCAGCAGTTTTCTCCCCAGGGCAACTCCCGGCTCCTACAATGAGCAGTTCTTC	CASSFLPRATPGSYNEQFF
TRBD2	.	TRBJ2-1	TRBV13	TGTGCCAGCAGCCCCAAGACTAGCGGGAGGTATGCTGAGCAGTTCTTC	CASSPKTSGRYAEQFF
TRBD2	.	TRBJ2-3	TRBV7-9	TGTGCCAGCAGCTGGACTAGCGGGTATAACATAGATACGCAGTATTTT	CASSWTSGYNIDTQYF
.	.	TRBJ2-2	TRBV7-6	TGTGCCAGCAGCTTAGCCATTACCGGGGAGCTGTTTTTT	CASSLAITGELFF
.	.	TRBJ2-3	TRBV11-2	TGTGCCAGCAGCTCGGGATTACCATCGCAGTATTTT	CASSSGLPSQYF